This T cell receptor beta chain derives from a study of human T cells and chemical hapten exposure (dated by TCRdb to the early 2020s). Some background on the complete study: For sensitization, 2% DPC in acetone was applied to a 2 cm by 2 cm area of upper inner arm skin. Blood samples were taken from patients before sensitization (week 0) and then at 2, 6 and about 24 weeks after DPC sensitization. The study tracked peripheral blood TCR repertoire changes in vivo during primary and secondary sensitization to the hapten diphenylcyclopropenone (DPC) in alopecia patients. Libraries were pooled for sequencing, and variation in per-sample TCR yields was attributed mainly to small differences in library volumes within the pool. Under 30 alopecia patients gave blood for TCR sequencing at one to four time points (pre-sensitization, 2, 6 and 24 weeks). Patch testing was performed on the upper back with Finn chambers containing 0.01% DPC, and the patch tests were scored after 6 days according to International Contact Dermatitis Research Group standards. Patients additionally received weekly therapeutic DPC doses to the scalp throughout the approximately 22-week study period. The patient cohort, mostly female, included alopecia areata with under or over 50% scalp involvement, alopecia totalis and alopecia universalis. The research as a whole found: All patients had alopecia, a presumed autoimmune disease, so their immune response might differ from that of healthy individuals. After repeated subsampling, the strength of the expansion versus patch-test correlation and the threshold at which it became significant changed. DPC sensitization did not change the number of TCRs with a frequency above 1 in 1000, and there was no evidence of changes in global repertoire structure. Patch test score was positively correlated with the number of PT1 expanded TCRs, with significance at thresholds 8, 16 and 32 but not at 4. Significantly more large CDR3 similarity clusters were formed by expanded TCRs than by pre-sensitization or healthy control sets, consistent with antigen-driven responses.

What this sample's time point label stands for: patch test 1, 2 weeks after DPC sensitization. What this sample's treatment or condition label stands for: therapeutic diphenylcyclopropenone sensitization with weekly scalp DPC. At every patch-test visit, the blood draw took place before the patch test was put on. Patients were eligible if aged 18 to 70, diagnosed with alopecia and judged suitable for DPC therapy, and pregnant patients were excluded. Total RNA was extracted from unfractionated whole blood that had been collected in Tempus Blood RNA tubes. V gives up 2 bases and J gives up 2 bases, and the segment between their germline ends measures 16 bases. Sequences SGDLS (CDR1) and YYNGEE (CDR2) are obtained from the germline V gene. Reading from cysteine to phenylalanine, the CDR3 counts 17 amino acids. Of the read, only the CDR3 DNA is kept; its 51 bases are in frame from base 1. The protocol used for the library was RACE. Sequencing took place on a NextSeq 500. During library preparation, unique molecular identifiers were attached to individual cDNA molecules so that TCRs could be counted quantitatively and reproducibly. For every blood RNA sample, sequencing covered both the TCR alpha and TCR beta chains. The authors' pipeline ran thus. The median number of TCRs per sample was over 95,000, ranging from roughly 23,224 to 700,000. The Decombinator software suite was used to annotate the V, J and CDR3 of the TCR reads. To make PS versus PT1 abundance plots, every sample was subsampled to the same number of TCRs (28,000). TCRs were defined as expanded if absent before sensitization and observed at least eight times at the 2-week time point. TCRdb ran its own pipeline on the public reads, namely fastp trimming at Q25 and MiXCR clone calling, and kept in-frame beta chains. CDR3 protein sequences are deduplicated, and each keeps its most common genes and DNA. TCRdb, not the authors, supplied the V and J calls. Recorded for this sample are a few hundred thousand distinct CDR3 sequences; around 5% of them occurred a single time. The ten largest clones add up to approximately 2.5% of the sample.

This clonotype was seen only a few times. Its binding antigen is unknown. The record has no base qualities; no much larger clone is one base away. Material: whole blood, obtained in connection with sensitization to the hapten diphenylcyclopropenone (DPC). The chain was built from TRBV9 and TRBJ2-2, with no D gene named confidently. The origin of this receptor is a woman aged 45-60 years with alopecia areata. Some clones in this sample may be carry-over from other donors' samples. The DNA reads as follows: TGTGCCAGCAGCGTCCCCCGGAGAAGGCTAAACACCGGGGAGCTGTTTTTT. Its coded protein is CASSVPRRRLNTGELFF.